The 30 T cell receptor beta chains presented below share a single source sample, sequenced in a study of shared clonotypes between healthy human individuals. Sequencing used immunoSEQ multiplex PCR; TCRdb keeps in-frame clones, though not all of them. The sample carries 200,000 to 250,000 clones, about 65% recorded once. Sequenced input: memory CD4+ T cells sorted from blood. This sample's subset: CD45RA-negative fraction. Receptors originate from a man aged 30 to 45 in good health.

The chain has TRBV9 and TRBJ2-5, with D tentatively TRBD2 (6 bases). Germline V gene data show CDR1 as SGDLS and CDR2 as YYNGEE. The V end was cut by 3 bases, the J end by 5 bases, with 14 bases between. The CDR3 loop spans 14 amino acids. CDR3 in DNA: TGTGCCAGCAGCGGCCGGGACTTCGGGGAGACCCAGTACTTC. It encodes CASSGRDFGETQYF.

This clone was counted many times. Distinct nucleotide sequences in the sample also encode this CDR3. This chain links TRBV2 with TRBJ2-7; TRBD2 matches at 14 bases. Germline-derived CDR1 and CDR2 are SNHLY and FYNNEI. The CDR3 has 16 residues. After removal of 6 bases from V and 3 bases from J, the junction contained 7 bases not matched to a gene. CDR3 in amino acids: CASRGGTSGRSYEQYF. The CDR3 coding sequence is TGTGCCAGCAGGGGGGGGACTAGCGGGAGAAGCTACGAGCAGTACTTC.

There are a few counts of this clone. The chain carries TRBV9 and TRBJ2-7; D might be TRBD1 or TRBD2, each matching 6 bases. This CDR3 region has 14 residues. V gave up 4 bases and J gave up 1 base, with 12 bases separating them. CDR1 is SGDLS, CDR2 YYNGEE, per germline. DNA of the CDR3: TGTGCCAGCAGCCCAAGGGGGGTTTCCTACGAGCAGTACTTC. Translated: CASSPRGVSYEQYF.

The chain carries TRBV4-1 and TRBJ2-5, with 10 positions matching TRBD2. After removal of 3 bases from V and 7 bases from J, the junction contained 8 bases not matched to a gene. Germline V CDR1 and CDR2: MGHRA, YSYEKL. The CDR3 has 15 amino acids. This CDR3 reads CASSQSLAGVVTQYF. The CDR3 nucleotides read TGCGCCAGCAGCCAGAGCCTAGCGGGAGTGGTGACCCAGTACTTC.

This clone was picked up many times. The V and J genes are TRBV6-5 and TRBJ2-7, with 12 positions matching TRBD2. The CDR3 loop spans 14 amino acids. V gave up 5 bases and J gave up 4 bases; unmatched junction bases: 3. CDR1 is MNHEY and CDR2 is SVGAGI in the germline V gene. CDR3 in DNA: TGTGCCAGCAGTGCGGGACTAGCGGGTTACGAGCAGTACTTC. Residues: CASSAGLAGYEQYF.

The chain couples TRBV30 to TRBJ2-5; D may be TRBD2 (5 bases). From germline, CDR1 is GTSNPN and CDR2 SVGIG (reference sequence). Trimming left V 3 bases short and J 5 bases short, with 13 bases between. This CDR3 comprises 13 residues. The CDR3 spells CAWREGSWETQYF. The DNA of the CDR3 is TGTGCCTGGAGAGAGGGTAGTTGGGAGACCCAGTACTTC. Based on the CDR3 plus reference TRBV30 and TRBJ2-5, the full variable domain is SQTIHQWPATLVQPVGSPLSLECTVEGTSNPNLYWYRQAAGRGLQLLFYSVGIGQISSEVPQNLSASRPQDRQFILSSKKLLLSDSGFYLCAWREGSWETQYFGPGTRLLVL.

In nucleotides, the CDR3 is TGTGCCACCAGCAGAGATTCCGGGGGCTACGATGGTCGGCTGTTTTTT. This gives the protein CATSRDSGGYDGRLFF. V usage is TRBV15 and J usage is TRBJ1-4, with a weak D call TRBD1 (6 bases). V lost 0 bases, J lost 14 bases, and 22 bases lay in between. Germline V gives CDR1 LNHNV, CDR2 YYDKDF (reference sequence). The CDR3 is 16 residues long.

The chain uses TRBV19 and TRBJ2-5, with TRBD2 matching over 9 bases. Losses at the gene ends were 6 bases for V and 2 bases for J; bases not matched to a gene: 10. The CDR3 contains 16 residues. CDR1 is LNHDA, CDR2 SQIVND, per germline (reference sequence). The CDR3 DNA reads TGTGCCAGTAGGATCACCCCTAGCGGGGAGCAAGAGACCCAGTACTTC. This gives the protein CASRITPSGEQETQYF. The complete variable domain, with remaining parts taken from reference TRBV19 and TRBJ2-5, reads DGGITQSPKYLFRKEGQNVTLSCEQNLNHDAMYWYRQDPGQGLRLIYYSQIVNDFQKGDIAEGYSVSREKKESFPLTVTSAQKNPTAFYLCASRITPSGEQETQYFGPGTRLLVL.

The chain combines TRBV18 with TRBJ2-3; the match to TRBD2 covers 14 bases. J gave up 4 bases and V 5 bases, and 8 bases lay outside the gene matches. CDR1 is KGHSH, CDR2 LQKENI, per germline. This CDR3 contains 17 residues. The CDR3 spells CASSKLGTSGSADTQYF. For the CDR3, the DNA is TGTGCCAGCTCAAAACTCGGGACTAGCGGGAGCGCAGATACGCAGTATTTT.

The rearrangement links TRBV27 to TRBJ2-7, with 9 bases identical to TRBD1. Germline V gene data show CDR1 as MNHEY and CDR2 as SMNVEV (reference sequence). The CDR3 is 15 amino acids. V shed 6 bases and J 2 bases; nucleotides not matched to a gene: 8. CDR3 DNA sequence: TGTGCCAGCAGCCGCCTCGGACAGGGGCCCTACGAGCAGTACTTC. Its translation: CASSRLGQGPYEQYF.

The CDR3 DNA sequence: TGTGCCAGCAGCTTATCTTCGCGGGGTAGGACAGCCATTTATGGCTACACCTTC. The encoded protein is CASSLSSRGRTAIYGYTF. The chain is built from TRBV7-2 and TRBJ1-2, with D perhaps TRBD1 (6 bases). This CDR3 is 18 amino acids long. The germline V gene has CDR1 SGHTA and CDR2 FQGNSA. The V end was cut by 2 bases, the J end by 5 bases, with 24 bases between. Filled out from reference TRBV7-2 and TRBJ1-2, the complete variable domain reads GAGVSQSPSNKVTEKGKDVELRCDPISGHTALYWYRQSLGQGLEFLIYFQGNSAPDKSGLPSDRFSAERTGGSVSTLTIQRTQQEDSAVYLCASSLSSRGRTAIYGYTFGSGTRLTVV.

This clone was counted between two and nine times. The chain has TRBV5-5 and TRBJ1-1, with D hard to call. This CDR3 has 13 residues. V lost 4 bases and J lost 1, with 8 bases in between. The germline V gene encodes CDR1 SGHKS and CDR2 YYEKEE (reference sequence). The CDR3 sequence: CASSRTANTEAFF. The CDR3 bases are TGTGCCAGCAGCCGGACGGCGAACACTGAAGCTTTCTTT.

In its sample, this clone was seen a few times. The CDR3 protein is CASSLAEPTEAFF. Written as DNA, the CDR3 is TGTGCCAGCAGCTTGGCCGAGCCCACTGAAGCTTTCTTT. The chain employs TRBV5-6 and TRBJ1-1; D gene unclear. In germline, CDR1 is SGHDT, CDR2 YYEEEE. This CDR3 is built from 13 residues. V lost 0 bases, J lost 4 bases, and 7 bases lay in between. Looking up the rest from reference TRBV5-6 and TRBJ1-1 gives the full variable domain: DAGVTQSPTHLIKTRGQQVTLRCSPKSGHDTVSWYQQALGQGPQFIFQYYEEEERQRGNFPDRFSGHQFPNYSSELNVNALLLGDSALYLCASSLAEPTEAFFGQGTRLTVV.

This clone was counted a few times. This chain connects TRBV20-1 to TRBJ2-1; tentative D call: TRBD1 (5 bases). The CDR3 length is 11 residues. V gave up 5 bases and J gave up 12 bases, with 14 bases separating them. CDR1 DFQATT and CDR2 SNEGSKA come from the germline V gene (reference sequence). The CDR3 DNA is TGCAGTGCTGGGATGACAGAACTGCAGTTCTTC. Protein: CSAGMTELQFF.

This clone has just one count. This chain links TRBV5-1 with TRBJ1-1; 7 bases are a match to TRBD1. Looked up from germline, CDR1 is SGHRS and CDR2 is YFSETQ. V trimming: 3 bases; J trimming: 6 bases; junction bases outside the gene matches: 11. This CDR3 region has 15 residues. DNA of the CDR3: TGCGCCAGCAGCTCGTTACAGGGGCCGGGGGCTGAAGCTTTCTTT. It yields the protein CASSSLQGPGAEAFF.

This clone has a handful of counts. The chain employs TRBV28 and TRBJ1-2, with D unclear. V was trimmed by 7 bases and J by 4 bases, leaving 7 bases between them. This CDR3 is built from 11 residues. Looked up from germline, CDR1 is MDHEN and CDR2 is SYDVKM. CDR3 sequence: CASMDGYGYTF. The CDR3 DNA reads TGTGCCAGCATGGACGGCTATGGCTACACCTTC.

CDR3 DNA sequence: TGTGCCAGCAGCTCTGGGAGTTCGGCCGGGGAGCTGTTTTTT. It yields the protein CASSSGSSAGELFF. The chain links TRBV5-4 to TRBJ2-2; maybe TRBD2 (5 bases). The CDR3 sequence is 14 residues long. Trimming pared 3 bases from V and 6 bases from J, leaving 12 bases between. Germline CDR1 SGHNT, CDR2 YYREEE (reference sequence).

This clone occurred a few times. The rearrangement links TRBV7-2 to TRBJ2-1; D not certain. Deletions cut 2 bases from V and 6 bases from J, with 11 bases between. Germline V lookup: CDR1 SGHTA, CDR2 FQGNSA. The CDR3 is made up of 14 amino acids. CDR3: CASSLNVGPNEQFF. The CDR3 coding sequence is TGTGCCAGCAGCTTAAATGTCGGACCCAATGAGCAGTTCTTC.

On this clone itself: Within the sample, other DNA sequences also encode this same CDR3. J is TRBJ1-1 and V is TRBV29-1; D not resolved. Germline CDR1 and CDR2: SQVTM and ANQGSEA. CDR3 length: 10 amino acids. Trimming took 4 bases from V and 8 from J, leaving 8 bases between them. CDR3 nucleotide sequence: TGCAGCGTTGTAGATAGGGAAGCTTTCTTT. Translated: CSVVDREAFF.

V gene TRBV5-5 combines with J gene TRBJ1-4, with unresolved D. From germline, CDR1 is SGHKS and CDR2 YYEKEE (reference sequence). Trimming took 2 bases from V and 2 from J, leaving 10 bases between them. The CDR3 contains 15 residues. The CDR3 loop reads CASSFEGMTNEKLFF. The CDR3 DNA sequence: TGTGCCAGCAGCTTCGAAGGGATGACTAATGAAAAACTGTTTTTT.

The chain recombines TRBV5-8 with TRBJ1-1; D ambiguous. The ends were cut back, 2 bases at V and 1 base at J, with 9 bases in the middle. CDR3 size: 14 residues. In germline, CDR1 is SGHTS, CDR2 YDEGEE. The CDR3 loop is CASSFRNGNTEAFF. DNA of the CDR3: TGTGCCAGCAGCTTCAGGAACGGGAACACTGAAGCTTTCTTT.

The genes are TRBV28 and TRBJ2-1; 10 nucleotides line up with TRBD2. The CDR3 consists of 15 residues. The V and J ends lost 7 bases and 7 bases, in that order; junction bases with no gene match: 10. Germline CDR1 is MDHEN and CDR2 is SYDVKM. The CDR3 DNA sequence: TGTGCCAGCACGATAGGGACTAGCGAGACAAATGAGCAGTTCTTC. Its translation is CASTIGTSETNEQFF. The whole variable domain, remainder taken from reference TRBV28 and TRBJ2-1, is DVKVTQSSRYLVKRTGEKVFLECVQDMDHENMFWYRQDPGLGLRLIYFSYDVKMKEKGDIPEGYSVSREKKERFSLILESASTNQTSMYLCASTIGTSETNEQFFGPGTRLTVL.

This clone was picked up many times. This chain connects TRBV5-1 to TRBJ2-3; 8 bases line up with TRBD2. Germline CDR1 reads SGHRS; CDR2 reads YFSETQ. The J segment lost 6 bases and the V segment lost 7 bases, leaving 13 bases of the junction unmatched. The CDR3 length is 15 residues. The CDR3, as DNA: TGCGCCAGCTTCTTGAGCCGGGAGGGCCTCGATACGCAGTATTTT. It yields the protein CASFLSREGLDTQYF. The variable domain in full, with the rest retrieved from reference TRBV5-1 and TRBJ2-3, is KAGVTQTPRYLIKTRGQQVTLSCSPISGHRSVSWYQQTPGQGLQFLFEYFSETQRNKGNFPGRFSGRQFSNSRSEMNVSTLELGDSALYLCASFLSREGLDTQYFGPGTRLTVL.

The V gene is TRBV10-2, the J gene TRBJ2-5; tentative D call: TRBD2 (7 bases). Germline CDR1 reads WSHSY; CDR2 reads SAAADI. The ends were cut back, 2 bases at V and 3 bases at J, with 13 bases in the middle. The CDR3 contains 15 residues. CDR3: CASSEDLGGEETQYF. The CDR3 DNA reads as TGCGCCAGCAGTGAGGACCTAGGGGGGGAAGAGACCCAGTACTTC.

The chain joins TRBV6-1 to TRBJ2-2; 8 bases fit TRBD1. The CDR3 has 15 residues. Germline V lookup: CDR1 MNHNS, CDR2 SASEGT. J was trimmed by 4 bases and V by 7 bases; bases with no gene match: 8. CDR3 in amino acids: CASTHRTGITGELFF. Here the CDR3 DNA reads TGTGCCAGCACACACAGGACAGGGATCACCGGGGAGCTGTTTTTT.

This chain joins TRBV9 and TRBJ2-2, with TRBD1 matching over 7 bases. The CDR3 runs to 17 residues. The V gene end was trimmed by 0 bases and the J gene end by 6 bases; junction bases not matched to a gene: 11. Germline CDR1 is SGDLS and CDR2 is YYNGEE. CDR3 residues: CASSVDPYRGSAGELFF. CDR3 nucleotide sequence: TGTGCCAGCAGCGTAGATCCGTACAGGGGTTCGGCCGGGGAGCTGTTTTTT.

DNA of the CDR3: TGTGCCAGCAGCTTCGGGGTCGGTCCCCAGTACTTC. This sequence encodes CASSFGVGPQYF. This chain connects TRBV5-4 to TRBJ2-7; a possible D gene is TRBD2 (5 bases). CDR1 and CDR2 from the germline V gene are SGHNT and YYREEE (reference sequence). The CDR3 is made up of 12 amino acids. Trimming took 2 bases from V and 10 from J, leaving 13 bases between them.

The V gene is TRBV6-5, the J gene TRBJ1-3; a weak D match, TRBD1 (5 bases). CDR3 size: 14 residues. Germline lookup yields CDR1 MNHEY and CDR2 SVGAGI. The V gene lost 2 bases and the J gene lost 4 bases, with 9 bases spanning the gap. Here the CDR3 DNA reads TGTGCCAGCAGTTACGGGGCAACGGGAAACACCATATATTTT. It yields the protein CASSYGATGNTIYF.

V is TRBV10-1 and J is TRBJ2-7; tentative D call: TRBD2 (5 bases). Germline CDR1 reads WNHNN; CDR2 reads SYGVQD (reference sequence). Between the trimmed V and J ends, which lost 8 bases and 0 bases, there was a span of 11 bases. This CDR3 spans 13 amino acids. The CDR3 DNA follows: TGCGCCAGCCGACGAGGGCCCTCCTACGAGCAGTACTTC. Protein: CASRRGPSYEQYF.

This sequence joins TRBV27 and TRBJ2-3, with 10 bases fitting TRBD2. The trim removed 5 bases at V and 3 bases at J, leaving 5 bases unmatched. The CDR3 is 15 residues long. Germline loops: CDR1 MNHEY, CDR2 SMNVEV (reference sequence). CDR3 in DNA: TGTGCCAGCAGTCTAGCGGGAGCTGGGACAGATACGCAGTATTTT. Amino acid sequence: CASSLAGAGTDTQYF.